A single sample gave rise to the 6 T cell receptor beta chains below, sequenced in a study of CD8 T cells in Susac syndrome. Reverse transcription of about 0.45 to 1 ug RNA was carried out with random hexamers. Each CDR3 protein is one row after TCRdb ran MiXCR on the immunoSEQ multiplex PCR reads. The sample carries about 150,000 distinct CDR3 sequences, around 95% recorded once. The sequencing input was CD8+ T cells from PBMCs. All receptors derive from a human donor with multiple sclerosis.

The V gene is TRBV12-3 or TRBV12-4, the J gene TRBJ2-4; the match to TRBD1 covers 8 bases. The CDR3 totals 14 residues. V lost 7 bases and J lost 8; bases outside the gene matches: 10. CDR3 nucleotide sequence: TGTGCCAGCACCTTTGACAGGGGAGAGGACATTCAGTACTTC. Residues: CASTFDRGEDIQYF.

The chain links TRBV9 to TRBJ2-3; 8 bases line up with TRBD2. This CDR3 is 16 amino acids long. Trimming cost V 3 bases and J 4 bases; bases outside gene matches: 10. The germline CDR1 and CDR2 sequences are SGDLS and YYNGEE. This chain's CDR3 is CASSAPGGWSSDTQYF. CDR3 in DNA: TGTGCCAGCAGCGCCCCGGGGGGGTGGAGTTCAGATACGCAGTATTTT.

This chain links TRBV20-1 with TRBJ2-5; 12 bases map to TRBD1. The length of the CDR3 is 15 residues. Germline lookup yields CDR1 DFQATT and CDR2 SNEGSKA (reference sequence). J gave up 5 bases and V 3 bases, and 7 bases lay outside the gene matches. Here the CDR3 reads CSARGQGAPLETQYF. The CDR3 coding sequence is TGCAGTGCTAGGGGACAGGGGGCGCCTTTGGAGACCCAGTACTTC.

This clonotype appeared a single time. The gene calls are TRBV6-2 or TRBV6-3 and TRBJ2-1; a weak D match, TRBD2 (5 bases). CDR3 size: 15 residues. V was cut by 5 bases and J by 4 bases, with 15 bases left in between. The V gene's germline CDR1 is MNHEY and CDR2 SVGEGT. The CDR3 DNA follows: TGTGCCAGCAGTCTGAGCGGAGTCCCGTACAATGAGCAGTTCTTC. This sequence encodes CASSLSGVPYNEQFF.

This clonotype was counted a single time. The J gene is TRBJ2-2, the V gene TRBV6-5; D is uncertain. Germline V lookup: CDR1 MNHEY, CDR2 SVGAGI. The CDR3 has 14 residues. V shed 6 bases and J shed 2 bases, with 10 bases lying between them. CDR3: CASRMGPNTGELFF. DNA for the CDR3: TGTGCCAGCAGAATGGGCCCCAACACCGGGGAGCTGTTTTTT.

This chain links TRBV19 with TRBJ2-1, with 13 bases that match TRBD2. Looked up from germline, CDR1 is LNHDA and CDR2 is SQIVND (reference sequence). The CDR3 has 15 residues. J was trimmed by 7 bases and V by 7 bases; bases with no gene match: 7. The CDR3, as DNA: TGTGCCAGTACCTCACTAGCGGGGGGGACAAATGAGCAGTTCTTC. Its protein is CASTSLAGGTNEQFF.